This TCR beta chain stems from a study of T cells after yellow fever vaccination. V lost 2 bases and J 9 bases, leaving 5 bases between the germline ends. This CDR3 is 11 amino acids long. Germline values: CDR1 ENHRY, CDR2 SYGVKD. This clonotype was picked up many times. Each CDR3 protein gets one entry after TCRdb re-called the 5' RACE reads with MiXCR. The sample holds some 340,000 distinct CDR3 sequences; over 4% are singletons and the top ten take around 23%. The sequence was obtained from a man between 18 and 29 years old who received the YFV17D yellow fever vaccine. V and J are TRBV10-3 and TRBJ1-5; TRBD1 is a possible D gene (5 bases). Sequenced material: PBMCs, taken 5 days after the yellow fever booster vaccination. The chain's CDR3 is CAISEGGPQHF. CDR3 sequence (DNA): TGTGCCATCAGTGAGGGGGGGCCCCAGCATTTT.